Listed below are T cell receptor beta chains from one sample, sequenced in a study of T and B cells in COVID-19 patients. TCRdb redid the calling of the multiplex PCR reads with MiXCR, one entry per CDR3 protein. This table has 15,000 or so distinct CDR3 sequences, about a quarter appearing once. Material: blood. Receptors originate from a human donor who had recovered from COVID-19. CDR3s include the opening cysteine and the closing phenylalanine or tryptophan. Each record gives: J gene, clone size, V gene, D gene, CDR3 protein, CDR3 DNA. The D gene is left open where the match is weak. Clone size appears in some rows only: once, few, many, or a class for an expanded clone.

j_gene: TRBJ2-5
abundance: medium-sized
v_gene: TRBV6-5
d_gene: TRBD1
CDR3aa: CASRAGGSKGQTQYF
CDR3nt: TGTGCCAGCAGGGCAGGGGGTTCCAAGGGCCAGACCCAGTACTTC

j_gene: TRBJ2-2
abundance: many
v_gene: TRBV27
d_gene: -
CDR3aa: CASSLGDTTGELFF
CDR3nt: TGTGCCAGCAGTTTAGGGGATACTACCGGGGAGCTGTTTTTT

j_gene: TRBJ2-3
abundance: few
v_gene: TRBV24-1
d_gene: TRBD2
CDR3aa: CATSPDRGLAGTDTQYF
CDR3nt: TGTGCCACCTCACCTGATCGGGGACTAGCGGGCACAGATACGCAGTATTTT

j_gene: TRBJ1-2
abundance: -
v_gene: TRBV4-3
d_gene: -
CDR3aa: CASTPGVGANYGYTF
CDR3nt: TGCGCCAGCACCCCCGGGGTTGGAGCTAACTATGGCTACACCTTC

j_gene: TRBJ2-7
abundance: many
v_gene: TRBV6-2/TRBV6-3
d_gene: -
CDR3aa: CASQFGWANGAYEQYF
CDR3nt: TGTGCCAGCCAATTCGGGTGGGCCAACGGGGCCTACGAGCAGTACTTC

j_gene: TRBJ1-6
abundance: medium-sized
v_gene: TRBV19
d_gene: TRBD1
CDR3aa: CASTLGTGLSPLHF
CDR3nt: TGTGCCAGTACCCTCGGGACAGGGCTTTCACCCCTCCACTTT

j_gene: TRBJ1-5
abundance: few
v_gene: TRBV7-6
d_gene: TRBD1
CDR3aa: CASSLRPDREGQPQHF
CDR3nt: TGTGCCAGCAGCTTACGCCCGGACAGGGAGGGTCAGCCCCAGCATTTT

j_gene: TRBJ2-1
abundance: -
v_gene: TRBV5-1
d_gene: TRBD2
CDR3aa: CASSPSGGLTYEQFF
CDR3nt: TGCGCCAGCAGCCCAAGCGGGGGACTCACCTACGAGCAGTTCTTC

j_gene: TRBJ1-1
abundance: many
v_gene: TRBV5-4
d_gene: TRBD1
CDR3aa: CASSSPSGTGNTEAFF
CDR3nt: TGTGCCAGCAGCTCGCCATCCGGGACAGGAAACACTGAAGCTTTCTTT

j_gene: TRBJ2-7
abundance: medium-sized
v_gene: TRBV27
d_gene: -
CDR3aa: CASSPHPGHEQYF
CDR3nt: TGTGCCAGCAGTCCGCACCCAGGGCACGAGCAGTACTTC

j_gene: TRBJ1-2
abundance: -
v_gene: TRBV5-4
d_gene: -
CDR3aa: CASSPGGGSRLGGYTF
CDR3nt: TGTGCCAGCAGCCCGGGGGGGGGCAGTCGGTTGGGTGGCTACACCTTC

j_gene: TRBJ1-2
abundance: once
v_gene: TRBV19
d_gene: TRBD1
CDR3aa: CASSSKQGAEGYTF
CDR3nt: TGTGCCAGTAGTTCTAAACAGGGGGCGGAAGGCTACACCTTC

j_gene: TRBJ2-2
abundance: -
v_gene: TRBV4-2
d_gene: -
CDR3aa: CASSQEVTGELFF
CDR3nt: TGTGCCAGCAGCCAAGAGGTGACCGGGGAGCTGTTTTTT

j_gene: TRBJ1-1
abundance: few
v_gene: TRBV11-2
d_gene: -
CDR3aa: CASSLGGVEAFF
CDR3nt: TGTGCCAGCAGCTTAGGGGGCGTTGAAGCTTTCTTT

j_gene: TRBJ1-2
abundance: -
v_gene: TRBV20-1
d_gene: TRBD1
CDR3aa: CSARRDSSYGYTF
CDR3nt: TGCAGTGCTCGCCGGGACAGTAGCTATGGCTACACCTTC

j_gene: TRBJ2-7
abundance: medium-sized
v_gene: TRBV6-5
d_gene: -
CDR3aa: CASSSRSGSSYEQYF
CDR3nt: TGTGCCAGCAGCTCCCGATCCGGAAGCTCCTACGAGCAGTACTTC

j_gene: TRBJ2-2
abundance: many
v_gene: TRBV18
d_gene: TRBD2
CDR3aa: CASSPPRGRAGELFF
CDR3nt: TGTGCCAGCTCACCCCCACGCGGGAGGGCCGGGGAGCTGTTTTTT

j_gene: TRBJ1-2
abundance: few
v_gene: TRBV27
d_gene: -
CDR3aa: CASSLSSGGYGYTF
CDR3nt: TGTGCCAGCAGTTTATCGTCGGGTGGGTATGGCTACACCTTC

j_gene: TRBJ1-2
abundance: few
v_gene: TRBV6-5
d_gene: -
CDR3aa: CASSPRTQNYGYTF
CDR3nt: TGTGCCAGCAGTCCCCGGACGCAAAACTATGGCTACACCTTC

j_gene: TRBJ1-6
abundance: many
v_gene: TRBV6-5
d_gene: TRBD1
CDR3aa: CASSYTGTETSPLHF
CDR3nt: TGTGCCAGCAGTTACACCGGGACAGAGACGTCACCCCTCCACTTT

j_gene: TRBJ1-2
abundance: medium-sized
v_gene: TRBV29-1
d_gene: -
CDR3aa: CSVQALARYGYTF
CDR3nt: TGCAGCGTCCAGGCCCTGGCGCGATATGGCTACACCTTC

j_gene: TRBJ2-5
abundance: -
v_gene: TRBV5-6
d_gene: TRBD1
CDR3aa: CASSSRTGNYQETQYF
CDR3nt: TGTGCCAGCAGCTCTCGGACAGGGAATTACCAAGAGACCCAGTACTTC

j_gene: TRBJ1-1
abundance: few
v_gene: TRBV6-5
d_gene: TRBD1
CDR3aa: CASSGQGPEAFF
CDR3nt: TGTGCCAGCAGTGGACAGGGCCCTGAAGCTTTCTTT

j_gene: TRBJ2-5
abundance: few
v_gene: TRBV12-3/TRBV12-4
d_gene: -
CDR3aa: CASSFKGGQETQYF
CDR3nt: TGTGCCAGCAGTTTTAAGGGGGGCCAAGAGACCCAGTACTTC

j_gene: TRBJ2-3
abundance: medium-sized
v_gene: TRBV27
d_gene: -
CDR3aa: CASSFGGDTQYF
CDR3nt: TGTGCCAGCAGTTTTGGCGGAGATACGCAGTATTTT

j_gene: TRBJ2-7
abundance: few
v_gene: TRBV24-1
d_gene: -
CDR3aa: CATSDTSYEQYF
CDR3nt: TGTGCCACCAGTGATACTAGCTACGAGCAGTACTTC